Here is one T cell receptor (beta chain) with its context. What it binds is unknown. The entry originates in a study of T-cell memory formation after mild COVID-19. Study-wide results and caveats: Among clones contracting day 15 to 85, CD4/CD8 was balanced, whereas later expanders leaned CD4+. Still unconfirmed is whether the second-wave clones peaking on day 37 recognized SARS-CoV-2.

TCRdb processed the 5' RACE reads anew with MiXCR; each CDR3 protein has one entry. The sample includes fewer than 700,000 distinct CDR3 sequences, 15% to 20% of them seen just once. This TCR derives from an adult woman who had mild COVID-19 (a few samples of this study predate the infection). Cell type and time point are not known. Source material: PBMCs or a T cell subset sorted from them (not recorded which).

The chain's CDR3 is CAESGGALDQPQHF. The CDR3 DNA follows: TGTGCCGAATCTGGAGGGGCTTTGGATCAGCCCCAGCATTTT. The gene calls are TRBV7-2 and TRBJ1-5, with D tentatively TRBD1 (5 bases). Germline V gene data show CDR1 as SGHTA and CDR2 as FQGNSA. V lost 11 bases and J lost 5, with 19 bases in between. This CDR3 is 14 amino acids long.